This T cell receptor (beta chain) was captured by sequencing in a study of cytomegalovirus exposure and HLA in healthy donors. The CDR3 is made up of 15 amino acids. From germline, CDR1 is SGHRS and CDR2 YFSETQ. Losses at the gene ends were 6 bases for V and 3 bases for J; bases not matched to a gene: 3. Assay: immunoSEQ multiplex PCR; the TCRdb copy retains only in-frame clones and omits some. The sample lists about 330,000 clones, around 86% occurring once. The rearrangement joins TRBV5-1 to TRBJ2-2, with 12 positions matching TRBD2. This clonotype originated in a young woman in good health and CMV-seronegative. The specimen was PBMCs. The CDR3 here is CASKRLAGDTGELFF. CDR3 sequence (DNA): TGCGCCAGCAAACGACTAGCGGGAGACACCGGGGAGCTGTTTTTT.